This TCR beta chain was captured in a study of shared clonotypes between healthy human individuals. Study results and caveats: Estimated clonotype richness was generally higher in naive than memory subsets. Sequencing depth was expected to influence donor clonotype sharing.

The study separated CD4+ cells into CD45RA+ naive and CD45RA-negative memory subsets. Sequencing used immunoSEQ multiplex PCR; TCRdb keeps in-frame clones, though not all of them. The table has approximately 1.4 million clones, approximately 98% seen once. The germline V and J ends were trimmed by 7 bases and 0 bases, with 12 bases remaining between them. This CDR3 spans 14 amino acids. The germline CDR1 and CDR2 sequences are SQVTM and ANQGSEA. With respect to this clone: Its antigen is unknown.

This sequence originates from a man in his thirties or forties in good health. The source material was naive CD4+ T cells sorted from blood. As to subset: CD45RA+ positively selected. This chain uses TRBV29-1 with TRBJ2-2; D is possibly TRBD1 (6 bases). Written as DNA, the CDR3 is TGCAGCGCCACAGGGAATTCGAACACCGGGGAGCTGTTTTTT. Its translation is CSATGNSNTGELFF.